The clone carrying this TCR beta chain was seen a handful of times. The data were taken from a study of T cells after yellow fever vaccination. TCRdb itself ran the 5' RACE reads through MiXCR, one entry per CDR3 protein. The sample shows about 580,000 distinct CDR3 sequences, about 15% of them seen only once. The sample in question was PBMCs, obtained 5 to 6 days after the first yellow fever vaccination. The TCR originated in a man between 18 and 29 years old who received the YFV17D yellow fever vaccine.

The CDR3 region is CASSYIGTGEEAFF. The CDR3 bases are TGTGCCAGCAGTTACATCGGGACAGGGGAAGAAGCTTTCTTT. V usage is TRBV6-5 and J usage is TRBJ1-1; 10 bases fit TRBD1. The CDR3 loop spans 14 amino acids. The germline CDR1 and CDR2 sequences are MNHEY and SVGAGI. Losses at the gene ends were 2 bases for V and 8 bases for J; bases not matched to a gene: 5.